This TCR beta chain appears in the sequencing data of a study of CD8+ T cells in alopecia areata. General study findings and limits: In lesional scalp, particularly from alopecia totalis/universalis, clonality was higher than in normal scalp.

V lost 6 bases, J lost 3 bases, and 9 bases lay in between. CDR3 length equals 12 residues. Per the germline V gene, CDR1 is SNHLY and CDR2 is FYNNEI. Sequencing templates came from extracted RNA that was reverse transcribed into cDNA. Here immunoSEQ multiplex PCR was the method, and the copy in TCRdb shows in-frame clones only, minus some. The repertoire holds 100,000 to 130,000 clones, with approximately 50% as singletons. Concerning this clone itself: Its antigen is currently unknown.

Input material: NKG2D-low CD8+ T cells sorted from blood. V and J are TRBV2 and TRBJ2-7; no reliable D call. The receptor was isolated from a human donor with alopecia areata. Here the CDR3 DNA reads TGTGCCAGCAGAGGACGTTTCTACGAGCAGTACTTC. Translation gives CASRGRFYEQYF.